These T cell receptor beta chains were read from a single sample in a study of T cells in localized non-small cell lung cancer. Sequencing used immunoSEQ multiplex PCR; TCRdb keeps in-frame clones, though not all of them. In the table there are tens of thousands of clones, roughly 75% of which are singletons. This specimen was peripheral blood, taken before any cancer treatment. All receptors come from a male donor aged 60 or over with stage III squamous cell lung carcinoma. The CDR3 runs from the conserved cysteine through the conserved F or W. A D gene is named only where the DNA matches it firmly. Not all rows give a size; the values are once, few, many and, for expanded clones, a class.

abundance	v_gene	d_gene	j_gene	CDR3nt	CDR3aa
few	TRBV5-1	-	TRBJ1-5	TGCGCCAGCAGCTTGGTACCGGGGGGCAATCAGCCCCAGCATTTT	CASSLVPGGNQPQHF
-	TRBV6-6	-	TRBJ1-1	TGTGCCAGCAGTTTAGACAGTGTCAGTGAAGCTTTCTTT	CASSLDSVSEAFF
-	TRBV19	TRBD1	TRBJ1-2	TGTGCCAGTAGGTCCGTTACAGGGGTAGGATATGGCTACACCTTC	CASRSVTGVGYGYTF
-	TRBV7-2	-	TRBJ2-2	TGTGCCAGCAGCGCGACGGGTCGAAACACCGGGGAGCTGTTTTTT	CASSATGRNTGELFF
-	TRBV18	TRBD1	TRBJ2-7	TGTGCCAGCTCACCCTTCACAGGGGGTGATGGGTACGAGCAGTACTTC	CASSPFTGGDGYEQYF
-	TRBV9	TRBD2	TRBJ2-5	TGTGCCAGCAGCGCCGGGACTAGCCGAGAGACCCAGTACTTC	CASSAGTSRETQYF
-	TRBV10-3	-	TRBJ1-1	TGTGCCACCGACGGGGGATCGAACACTGAAGCTTTCTTT	CATDGGSNTEAFF
-	TRBV7-6	-	TRBJ2-7	TGTGCCAGCAGCTTATCGACACAGTCCTACGAGCAGTACTTC	CASSLSTQSYEQYF
-	TRBV9	-	TRBJ2-3	TGTGCCAGCAGCGTAGTCTCTTTCACAGATACGCAGTATTTT	CASSVVSFTDTQYF
-	TRBV27	TRBD1	TRBJ1-2	TGTGCCAGCAGTGGGGGACAGGACCCCGTAGTCTATGGCTACACCTTC	CASSGGQDPVVYGYTF
-	TRBV7-2	TRBD2	TRBJ2-7	TGTGCCAGCAGCCCCGGGGGGGGCTTCTCCTACGAGCAGTACTTC	CASSPGGGFSYEQYF
-	TRBV25-1	-	TRBJ1-1	TGTGCCAGCTTCCCGGGGGGGGCAGCTGAAGCTTTCTTT	CASFPGGAAEAFF
once	TRBV5-4	TRBD2	TRBJ2-1	TGTGCCAGCAGCACGATTAGCGGGGTCTCCTACAATGAGCAGTTCTTC	CASSTISGVSYNEQFF
-	TRBV7-6	TRBD2	TRBJ2-7	TGTGCCAGCAGCCCCGCTAGCGGCTACGAGCAGTACTTC	CASSPASGYEQYF
-	TRBV18	TRBD1	TRBJ1-2	TGTGCCAGCTCACCGGAGGGACAGGGCCCTGGCTACACCTTC	CASSPEGQGPGYTF
-	TRBV5-1	-	TRBJ1-5	TGCGCCAGCAGCTTGGACGGGGGAGGCAATCAGCCCCAGCATTTT	CASSLDGGGNQPQHF
few	TRBV6-6	-	TRBJ2-5	TGTGCCAGCAGTTACAGGGGACAACAAGAGACCCAGTACTTC	CASSYRGQQETQYF
-	TRBV28	-	TRBJ2-5	TGTGCCAGCACGAGGTTCCAAGAGACCCAGTACTTC	CASTRFQETQYF
-	TRBV4-2	-	TRBJ1-3	TGTGCCAGCAGCCAAACACACCTCTCTGGAAACACCATATATTTT	CASSQTHLSGNTIYF
-	TRBV9	-	TRBJ1-1	TGTGCCAGCAGCGTAGACGGTTACTTGGTCACTGAAGCTTTCTTT	CASSVDGYLVTEAFF
-	TRBV7-2	-	TRBJ1-2	TGTGCCAGCAGCTCGAGATCCCCAGGGGAAGGCTACACCTTC	CASSSRSPGEGYTF
-	TRBV6-1	-	TRBJ2-1	TGTGCCAGCGGGCGGGAAGGGAGATACAATGAGCAGTTCTTC	CASGREGRYNEQFF
-	TRBV7-2	-	TRBJ2-1	TGTGCCAGCAGCCCCCGTCAGGGTGGGGACCAGTTCTTC	CASSPRQGGDQFF
once	TRBV11-3	TRBD2	TRBJ2-1	TGTGCCAGCAGCTTAGAGTCTAGCGGGAGGGGCAATGAGCAGTTCTTC	CASSLESSGRGNEQFF
-	TRBV7-9	-	TRBJ1-2	TGTGCCAGCAGTGAGAGCAACGCTCTTGGCTACACCTTC	CASSESNALGYTF
medium-sized	TRBV7-6	-	TRBJ1-5	TGTGCCAGCAGCCCCGGGTCCGGTATGGGCAATCAGCCCCAGCATTTT	CASSPGSGMGNQPQHF
-	TRBV7-9	-	TRBJ2-1	TGTGCCAGCAGCCGTTCGTCTAATGAGCAGTTCTTC	CASSRSSNEQFF
-	TRBV18	TRBD2	TRBJ2-1	TGTGCCAGCTCACCAACCGGGACTAGCATCCGTGAGCAGTTCTTC	CASSPTGTSIREQFF
-	TRBV6-1	TRBD1	TRBJ1-4	TGTGCCAGCAGGCCCAGGGGGCCGGAAAAACTGTTTTTT	CASRPRGPEKLFF
-	TRBV2	-	TRBJ1-5	TGTGCCAGCAGTGAAGGAGGGTGGCAGCCCCAGCATTTT	CASSEGGWQPQHF
-	TRBV5-4	-	TRBJ2-7	TGTGCCAGCAGCTTGCAGGGACTTAGCTACGAGCAGTACTTC	CASSLQGLSYEQYF
-	TRBV9	-	TRBJ1-1	TGTGCCAGCAGCCGTACCTTACAGGGGAACACTGAAGCTTTCTTT	CASSRTLQGNTEAFF
once	TRBV19	-	TRBJ1-3	TGTGCCAGTAGTATACGAGCTCGTGGAAACACCATATATTTT	CASSIRARGNTIYF
-	TRBV6-5	-	TRBJ2-1	TGTGCCAGCAGTTACCTCAGCTCCTACAATGAGCAGTTCTTC	CASSYLSSYNEQFF
-	TRBV11-1	-	TRBJ2-1	TGTGCCAGCAGCTCTATTCGGGGGACAAACAATGAGCAGTTCTTC	CASSSIRGTNNEQFF
-	TRBV5-4	TRBD2	TRBJ2-3	TGTGCCAGCAGCCATGGGACTAGCGGGATTCCCACAGATACGCAGTATTTT	CASSHGTSGIPTDTQYF
-	TRBV27	-	TRBJ2-5	TGTGCCACCAGCCCCAGGTGGCAAGAGACCCAGTACTTC	CATSPRWQETQYF
-	TRBV7-2	-	TRBJ1-2	TGTGCCAGCAGCTTAACGCCGGGGTCTGGTGGCTACACCTTC	CASSLTPGSGGYTF
-	TRBV11-2	TRBD1	TRBJ2-7	TGTGCCAGCAGCTCCGGACAGGCCCCAACACCCTACGAGCAGTACTTC	CASSSGQAPTPYEQYF
-	TRBV11-3	-	TRBJ2-7	TGTGCCAGCAGCTTAGATACTACATCGGGGACTGCGCAGTACTTC	CASSLDTTSGTAQYF
-	TRBV5-4	TRBD2	TRBJ2-2	TGCGCCAGCAGCCAAGATCCCGGGGGGTTAAGGGAGCTGTTTTTT	CASSQDPGGLRELFF
-	TRBV6-6	-	TRBJ1-2	TGTGCCAGCAGTTGGGACGGAGTTAAGGGTGGCTACACCTTC	CASSWDGVKGGYTF
once	TRBV7-2	-	TRBJ2-1	TGTGCCAGCAGCTTATTTAATGAGCAGTTCTTC	CASSLFNEQFF
-	TRBV7-9	-	TRBJ1-3	TGTGCCAGCAGCTTACTTCCCTTTTTCTCTGGAAACACCATATATTTT	CASSLLPFFSGNTIYF
-	TRBV19	-	TRBJ1-1	TGTGCCAGTAGTATAGTAGGGGTCGGGGGCATGAACACTGAAGCTTTCTTT	CASSIVGVGGMNTEAFF
-	TRBV27	-	TRBJ2-1	TGTGCCAGCAGTAAAGACCGGGAAGAGCAGTTCTTC	CASSKDREEQFF
-	TRBV6-6	TRBD1	TRBJ2-7	TGTGCCAGCACAAGGGGGCCTCCCTACGAGCAGTACTTC	CASTRGPPYEQYF
-	TRBV4-1	-	TRBJ1-1	TGCGCCAGCAGCCAAGAAAACCTGGCCGAGCGGGCTTTCTTT	CASSQENLAERAFF
-	TRBV5-4	-	TRBJ1-4	TGTGCCAGCAGCTACAGTCAGGGGTCCCGAGGGAGAGAAAAACTGTTTTTT	CASSYSQGSRGREKLFF
few	TRBV5-8	-	TRBJ1-5	TGTGCCAGCAGCTGGGGGGGTCAGGTGAGGGGACAGCCCCAGCATTTT	CASSWGGQVRGQPQHF